The following is a TCR beta chain sequence with its context. No antigen is known for it. Germline lookup yields CDR1 SGHRS and CDR2 YFSETQ. CDR3 length: 18 residues. Trimming removed 4 bases from V and 0 bases from J; junction bases left unmatched: 13. The record originates from a study of cytomegalovirus exposure and HLA in healthy donors. Study findings and constraints: In vitro experiments confirmed that three CMV-associated chains were specific for CMV antigens. Reportedly, cytomegalovirus status was diagnosed with high sensitivity and specificity. Researchers counted around 160 TCR beta chains as cytomegalovirus-associated.

The table came from immunoSEQ multiplex PCR; TCRdb's copy has only in-frame clones and leaves some out. The data contain some 140,000 clones, about 88% of them singletons. V is TRBV5-1 and J is TRBJ1-5; 7 bases match TRBD1. This clonotype originated in a woman in her late teens or twenties in good health and CMV-seropositive. Sequences were obtained from PBMCs. This chain's CDR3 is CASSQLTGIYLSNQPQHF. CDR3 in DNA: TGCGCCAGCAGCCAGCTGACAGGGATCTACCTTAGCAATCAGCCCCAGCATTTT.